The sequence of this TCR beta chain was determined in a study of blood T cells in healthy people across ages. This clonotype came up a few times. The length of the CDR3 is 16 residues. Germline CDR1 and CDR2: SEHNR and FQNEAQ (reference sequence). Trimming cost V 5 bases and J 4 bases; bases outside gene matches: 7. PCR was performed a second time for 7 to 11 cycles using a sample-barcoded 5' primer and a J-beta primer mix. TCRdb re-derived calls from the 5' RACE reads in MiXCR, one entry per CDR3 protein. The sample yields over a million distinct CDR3 sequences, around 27% seen once. These data were also filed under a second study, of T cells of mothers and their children. That paper adds: Sequencing got over 8.5 million TCR beta CDR3 reads from each mother and around 3 million from each child.

The TCR was taken from a girl aged 2 to 9 in good health. The specimen sequenced was blood. The chain employs TRBV7-9 and TRBJ2-5; 13 nucleotides agree with TRBD2. This chain's CDR3 is CASSITSGGAGETQYF. The DNA for the CDR3 is TGTGCCAGCAGCATCACTAGCGGGGGGGCCGGAGAGACCCAGTACTTC.